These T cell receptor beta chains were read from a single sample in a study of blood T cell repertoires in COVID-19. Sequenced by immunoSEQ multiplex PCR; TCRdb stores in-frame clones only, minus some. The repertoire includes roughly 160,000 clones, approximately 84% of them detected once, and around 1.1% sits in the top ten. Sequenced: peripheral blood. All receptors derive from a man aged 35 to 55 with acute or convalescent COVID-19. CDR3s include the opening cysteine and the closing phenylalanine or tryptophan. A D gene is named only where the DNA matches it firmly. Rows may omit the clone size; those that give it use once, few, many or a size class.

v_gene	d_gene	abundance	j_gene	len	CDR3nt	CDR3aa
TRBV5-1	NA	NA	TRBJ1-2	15	TGCGCCAGCAGCTTGGCGTCGGAGCACAACTATGGCTACACCTTC	CASSLASEHNYGYTF
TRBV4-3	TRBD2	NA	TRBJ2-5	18	TGCGCCAGCAGCCAAGAACTAGCGGGGGGGGAGGATGTGGAGACCCAGTACTTC	CASSQELAGGEDVETQYF
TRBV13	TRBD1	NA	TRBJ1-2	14	TGTGCCAGCAGCTCCCGGACAGGGACGGGCGGCTACACCTTC	CASSSRTGTGGYTF
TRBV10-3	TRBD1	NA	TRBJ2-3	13	TGTGCCACACAGGGGGCGGGCACAGATACGCAGTATTTT	CATQGAGTDTQYF
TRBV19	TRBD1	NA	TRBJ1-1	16	TGTGCCAGTAGGATACTGAACAGGGGACAAGGCACTGAAGCTTTCTTT	CASRILNRGQGTEAFF
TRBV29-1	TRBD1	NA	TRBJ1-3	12	TGCAGCGGCAGGGGGCCTGGAAACACCATATATTTT	CSGRGPGNTIYF
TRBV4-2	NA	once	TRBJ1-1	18	TGTGCCAGCAGCCACACCTACAGGGACGGAGGAATGAACACTGAAGCTTTCTTT	CASSHTYRDGGMNTEAFF
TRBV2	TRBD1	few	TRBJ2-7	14	TGTGCCAGCGGTCAGGACAGGATCACCTACGAGCAGTACTTC	CASGQDRITYEQYF
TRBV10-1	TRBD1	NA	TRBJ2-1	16	TGCGCCAGCAGTGAGTCGACAGGGGTACACTACAATGAGCAGTTCTTC	CASSESTGVHYNEQFF
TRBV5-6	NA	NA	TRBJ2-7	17	TGTGCCAGCAGCGGCGGGGGCGGCCGAAAGAGCTCCTACGAGCAGTACTTC	CASSGGGGRKSSYEQYF
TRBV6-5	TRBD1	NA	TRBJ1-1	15	TGTGCCAGCAGTTCCCCTTGGACAGGGGGACTTCAAGCTTTCTTT	CASSSPWTGGLQAFF
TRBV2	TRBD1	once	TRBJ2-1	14	TGTGCCAGCAGCCGGGACAGGTCGGAGGATGAGCAGTTCTTC	CASSRDRSEDEQFF
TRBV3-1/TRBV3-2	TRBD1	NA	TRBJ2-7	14	TGTGCCAGCAGGTCAACCGGGACAGGGTACGAGCAGTACTTC	CASRSTGTGYEQYF
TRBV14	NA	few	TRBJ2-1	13	TGTGCCAGCAGGCTGGGGGGATACAATGAGCAGTTCTTC	CASRLGGYNEQFF
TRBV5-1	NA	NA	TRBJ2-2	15	TGCGCCAGCAGCTTTCGATCGGGGAACACCGGGGAGCTGTTTTTT	CASSFRSGNTGELFF
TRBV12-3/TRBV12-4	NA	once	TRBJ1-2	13	TGTGCCAGCAGTTTTGACAGTTTCTATGGCTACACCTTC	CASSFDSFYGYTF